Each of the 13 T cell receptor beta chains below was sequenced from the same sample in a study of OX40 agonist ivuxolimab in advanced cancers. This table comes from immunoSEQ multiplex PCR, and its TCRdb copy is limited to in-frame clones, with some not included. The sample yields some 31,000 clones, 90% to 95% seen once. The material sequenced was CD4+ or CD8+ T cells sorted from blood, taken in a trial of the OX40 agonist ivuxolimab. The receptor set was obtained from an adult with an advanced solid tumor such as melanoma, head and neck, liver or kidney cancer.

DNA for the CDR3: TGCGCCAGCAGCCTAGGAACAGCAGGGGCCGCAACTAATGAAAAACTGTTTTTT. Translation: CASSLGTAGAATNEKLFF. V and J are TRBV4-3 and TRBJ1-4; weak D call: TRBD1 (6 bases). The CDR3 spans 18 residues. CDR1 and CDR2 (germline): LGHNA, YSLEER. V lost 4 bases and J lost 0, with 18 bases in between.

The gene calls are TRBV11-2 and TRBJ2-1; 7 positions match TRBD2. The length of the CDR3 is 16 residues. CDR1 and CDR2 from the germline V gene are SGHAT and FQNNGV. The J segment lost 3 bases and the V segment lost 1 base, leaving 6 bases of the junction unmatched. The CDR3 sequence: CASSLVFSGHYNEQFF. Here the CDR3 DNA reads TGTGCCAGCAGCTTAGTTTTTAGCGGGCACTACAATGAGCAGTTCTTC.

V usage is TRBV18 and J usage is TRBJ1-2; TRBD1 is a possible D gene (6 bases). Germline V gene lookup returns CDR1 KGHSH and CDR2 LQKENI. The CDR3 length is 15 residues. Trimming removed 3 bases at V and 4 bases at J, with 15 bases between. In nucleotides, the CDR3 is TGTGCCAGCTCACCGACAGGCCTAGACTCCTATGGCTACACCTTC. Its protein product is CASSPTGLDSYGYTF.

The chain couples TRBV10-3 to TRBJ2-7, with 10 bases identical to TRBD2. This CDR3 has 15 amino acids. Per germline, CDR1 ENHRY and CDR2 SYGVKD. J was trimmed by 1 base and V by 4 bases; bases with no gene match: 4. CDR3 nucleotide sequence: TGTGCCATCAGTGGACTAGCGGGCGATTCCTACGAGCAGTACTTC. Its protein product is CAISGLAGDSYEQYF.

Written as DNA, the CDR3 is TGTGCCAGCAGCTTAGGGGGTTATAGCAATCAGCCCCAGCATTTT. Its protein is CASSLGGYSNQPQHF. This sequence joins TRBV5-6 and TRBJ1-5, with a tentative D call TRBD1 (6 bases). The CDR3 is made up of 15 amino acids. Germline V gene lookup returns CDR1 SGHDT and CDR2 YYEEEE. The V gene lost 2 bases and the J gene lost 0 bases, with 9 bases spanning the gap.

The chain is built from TRBV4-3 and TRBJ1-1; D is unclear. Trimming removed 4 bases from V and 1 base from J, with 7 bases in between. The CDR3 contains 13 residues. Germline CDR1 is LGHNA and CDR2 is YSLEER. The CDR3 DNA is TGCGCCAGCAGCCTAGGGAAGAACACTGAAGCTTTCTTT. Translated, it gives CASSLGKNTEAFF.

The J gene is TRBJ2-7, the V gene TRBV5-5; 7 nucleotides match TRBD1. CDR1 is SGHKS, CDR2 YYEKEE, per germline (reference sequence). After removal of 2 bases from V and 2 bases from J, the junction contained 4 bases not matched to a gene. The CDR3 is 14 residues long. CDR3 in amino acids: CASSLTDRAYEQYF. CDR3 nucleotides: TGTGCCAGCAGCTTAACCGACAGGGCCTACGAGCAGTACTTC.

With respect to this clone: This specimen includes other DNA sequences encoding the same CDR3. The CDR3 DNA sequence: TGTGCCAGCAGCTTAGCTGGAAACACCATATATTTT. It encodes CASSLAGNTIYF. The V call is TRBV13, the J call TRBJ1-3; unclear D gene. The V gene lost 1 base and the J gene lost 2 bases, with 0 bases spanning the gap. CDR1 PRHDT and CDR2 FYEKMQ come from the germline V gene (reference sequence). CDR3 length equals 12 residues.

The chain is built from TRBV6-1 and TRBJ1-1, with TRBD1 matching 7 bases. CDR1 is MNHNS, CDR2 SASEGT, per germline. V lost 8 bases to trimming and J lost 1 base; unmatched junction nucleotides: 10. The CDR3 is made up of 15 amino acids. CDR3 loop: CASGRGRTGNTEAFF. DNA of the CDR3: TGTGCCAGCGGCCGGGGGAGGACAGGGAACACTGAAGCTTTCTTT.

J is TRBJ2-1 and V is TRBV5-6; D remains unclear. CDR1 and CDR2 (germline): SGHDT, YYEEEE. The V end lost 4 bases, the J end lost 7 bases, and 18 bases lay between the germline ends. The CDR3 runs 15 residues. CDR3 coding DNA: TGTGCCAGCAGCATAAGTACTGGGGTGGGGAATGAGCAGTTCTTC. It yields the protein CASSISTGVGNEQFF.

The chain combines TRBV7-6 with TRBJ1-1; the D gene is possibly TRBD1 (6 bases). With 4 bases removed from V and 4 bases from J, the gap between germline ends came to 10 bases. CDR1 and CDR2 (germline): SGHVS, FNYEAQ. The CDR3 sequence is 13 residues long. CDR3 region: CASSSGGGTEAFF. Here the CDR3 DNA reads TGTGCCAGCAGCTCAGGAGGGGGCACTGAAGCTTTCTTT.

The chain links TRBV4-1 to TRBJ2-7; no definite D call. With 1 base removed from V and 6 bases from J, the gap between germline ends came to 13 bases. The CDR3 sequence is 14 residues long. Per the germline V gene, CDR1 is MGHRA and CDR2 is YSYEKL. CDR3 in DNA: TGCGCCAGCAGCCAAGCCTACGCCCGGCCCGAGCAGTACTTC. This encodes CASSQAYARPEQYF.

The V and J genes are TRBV5-1 and TRBJ2-1, with a possible D match to TRBD2 (5 bases). V was cut by 0 bases and J by 8 bases, with 18 bases left in between. The germline CDR1 and CDR2 sequences are SGHRS and YFSETQ. CDR3 length: 16 amino acids. The CDR3 nucleotides read TGCGCCAGCAGCTTGGGGACCTCTCTCCTCGGGGATGAGCAGTTCTTC. Protein product: CASSLGTSLLGDEQFF.